The rows below give T cell receptor beta chains drawn from one sample of a study of blood T cells in healthy people across ages. TCRdb redid the calling of the 5' RACE reads with MiXCR, one entry per CDR3 protein. Of over 1,200,000 distinct CDR3 sequences in the sample, approximately 59% are singletons; the top ten hold 6.5% to 8.5%. What was sequenced was blood. The receptor source for this set is a man aged 18 to 35 in good health. CDR3s include the opening cysteine and the closing phenylalanine or tryptophan. The D gene is left open where the match is weak. Clone size, where shown, is once, few, many, or a class for clones that have expanded.

V gene,D gene,clone size,CDR3 length,J gene,CDR3 DNA,CDR3 protein
TRBV29-1,TRBD2,-,15,TRBJ2-1,TGCAGCGCTGGGACTAGCGGGAGACGGTACAATGAGCAGTTCTTC,CSAGTSGRRYNEQFF
TRBV5-1,-,-,12,TRBJ1-1,TGCGCCAGCAGGGTAACAGGGAAAGAAGCTTTCTTT,CASRVTGKEAFF
TRBV5-1,-,-,14,TRBJ1-6,TGCGCCAGCAGCTTGGGAATAGAAGGTTCACCCCTCCACTTT,CASSLGIEGSPLHF
TRBV11-2,-,-,13,TRBJ1-2,TGTGCCAGCAGCCCCCAGCGGGGAGGTGGCTACACCTTC,CASSPQRGGGYTF
TRBV28,-,-,15,TRBJ2-1,TGTGCCAGCAGTTTCGGGGCCCGAGGCGTTCATGAGCAGTTCTTC,CASSFGARGVHEQFF
TRBV7-9,-,few,17,TRBJ2-5,TGTGCCAGCAGCGACCCACGGGACACTGCTCTGGAGGAGACCCAGTACTTC,CASSDPRDTALEETQYF
TRBV15,-,-,16,TRBJ2-7,TGTGCCACCAGCAGAGATCCAGGGGTGAGCGCCTACGAGCAGTACTTC,CATSRDPGVSAYEQYF
TRBV28,-,-,14,TRBJ2-7,TGTGCCAGCACCCCCACGCATACGCCCTACGAGCAGTACTTC,CASTPTHTPYEQYF
TRBV4-1,-,-,17,TRBJ2-7,TGCGCCAGCAGCCAAGATGGTGGGGCAGTTGGGACCTACGAGCAGTACTTC,CASSQDGGAVGTYEQYF
TRBV5-1,-,-,16,TRBJ2-3,TGCGCCAGCAGAACCACACCAGAGGTTAGCACAGATACGCAGTATTTT,CASRTTPEVSTDTQYF
TRBV5-1,TRBD2,-,18,TRBJ2-1,TGCGCCAGCAGCTTGAGGGCGGGAGTTCTAATGCGGCACAATGAGCAGTTCTTC,CASSLRAGVLMRHNEQFF
TRBV6-6,-,-,13,TRBJ1-5,TGTGCCAGCAGTTACGGTTTGGATCAGCCCCAGCATTTT,CASSYGLDQPQHF
TRBV20-1,TRBD2,-,13,TRBJ2-7,TGCAGTGCTAGCCTAGCGGGAGTGAAAGAGCAGTACTTC,CSASLAGVKEQYF
TRBV25-1,TRBD2,-,14,TRBJ2-1,TGTGCCAGCAGCCCGGGACTAGCGGCCCGGGAGCAGTTCTTC,CASSPGLAAREQFF
TRBV5-5,TRBD1,once,16,TRBJ2-1,TGTGCCAGCAGCTACTCCGGGACAGGGGGCCACGCTGAGCAGTTCTTC,CASSYSGTGGHAEQFF
TRBV29-1,TRBD1,-,13,TRBJ2-7,TGCAGCGTTGCCGGGACAGGGAACTACGAGCAGTACTTC,CSVAGTGNYEQYF
TRBV6-6,-,-,11,TRBJ2-7,TGTGCCAGCAGTTCCACCGCTGGGGAGTACTTC,CASSSTAGEYF
TRBV6-1,TRBD1,few,16,TRBJ2-7,TGTGCCAGCAGTGCGTCCGTCGGGACAGGGCGCTACGAGCAGTACTTC,CASSASVGTGRYEQYF
TRBV18,-,-,13,TRBJ1-2,TGTGCCAGCTCACCACTAAATCTATATGGCTACACCTTC,CASSPLNLYGYTF
TRBV4-2,TRBD2,once,17,TRBJ2-1,TGTGCCGGCAGCCAAGCTGCGAGCGGGGGCCCTTACAATGAGCAGTTCTTC,CAGSQAASGGPYNEQFF
TRBV6-5,-,-,18,TRBJ1-2,TGTGCCAGCAGTTACTCGAAGGGTTTGACAGGAGGATTCTATGGCTACACCTTC,CASSYSKGLTGGFYGYTF
TRBV29-1,-,few,14,TRBJ2-7,TGCAGCGTTGAAGGCCTACTATCCCCCTACGAGCAGTACTTC,CSVEGLLSPYEQYF
TRBV20-1,TRBD2,few,15,TRBJ2-5,TGCAGTGCTAGAGGGTGGACTAGCGGAAAAGAGACCCAGTACTTC,CSARGWTSGKETQYF
TRBV7-9,TRBD2,-,16,TRBJ2-1,TGTGCCAGCAGCTTACTCGAGCTAGCGGGAGGTGATGAGCAGTTCTTC,CASSLLELAGGDEQFF
TRBV21-1,-,-,16,TRBJ2-3,TGTGCCAGCAGCAACTTAGCGGGGGGAAAGACAGATACGCAGTATTTT,CASSNLAGGKTDTQYF
TRBV25-1,TRBD2,-,14,TRBJ2-7,TGTGCCAGCAGTGGGAGCGGGGGGTACTACGAGCAGTACTTC,CASSGSGGYYEQYF
TRBV20-1,-,-,10,TRBJ2-3,TGCAGTGCTTCCGAGGATACGCAGTATTTT,CSASEDTQYF
TRBV20-1,TRBD1,-,13,TRBJ2-7,TGCAGTGCGAAAGGACAGGGGCCCAACGAGCAGTACTTC,CSAKGQGPNEQYF
TRBV12-3/TRBV12-4,-,few,17,TRBJ2-3,TGTGCCAGCGAGCTACGGGGCAGCTTCGTTAGCACAGATACGCAGTATTTT,CASELRGSFVSTDTQYF
TRBV28,-,-,14,TRBJ2-7,TGTGCCAGCAGCATAAAAATAAGCTCCTACGAGCAGTACTTC,CASSIKISSYEQYF
TRBV7-2,-,-,13,TRBJ2-7,TGTGCCAGCAGCCCCCTCGCCGTCCACGAGCAGTACTTC,CASSPLAVHEQYF
TRBV5-1,TRBD1,-,16,TRBJ1-1,TGCGCCAGCAGCTCTCCAGGGGGGACGGCGTCTCCTGAAGCTTTCTTT,CASSSPGGTASPEAFF
TRBV12-3/TRBV12-4,-,-,14,TRBJ1-6,TGTGCCAGCAGTTTATCTCTCCCACCGGCACCCCTCCACTTT,CASSLSLPPAPLHF
TRBV20-1,-,-,15,TRBJ2-5,TGCAGTGCTGCCCCCGGGTCCGGGCGTCAAGAGACCCAGTACTTC,CSAAPGSGRQETQYF
TRBV20-1,TRBD2,-,14,TRBJ2-7,TGCAGTGCTAGCTTAGTAGCGGGGGGGCGCGAGCAGTACTTC,CSASLVAGGREQYF
TRBV6-6,TRBD2,-,14,TRBJ2-5,TGTGCCAGCAGTACTCTAGCGGGAGTAGAGACCCAGTACTTC,CASSTLAGVETQYF
TRBV27,-,-,17,TRBJ2-3,TGTGCCAGCAGTTCGACAATGAGTCCGGGGGGCACAGATACGCAGTATTTT,CASSSTMSPGGTDTQYF
TRBV7-9,TRBD2,-,16,TRBJ2-1,TGTGCCAGCAGCTCCGGGCGGGGGGCAACCTACAATGAGCAGTTCTTC,CASSSGRGATYNEQFF
TRBV27,TRBD1,-,16,TRBJ2-1,TGTGCCAGCAGTTTATCGACAGGGAACCCCTACAATGAGCAGTTCTTC,CASSLSTGNPYNEQFF
TRBV9,-,few,13,TRBJ2-1,TGTGCCAGCACGGGGGAATCGTCCAATGAGCAGTTCTTC,CASTGESSNEQFF
TRBV28,-,-,15,TRBJ1-6,TGTGCCAGCCGCTATGACAGGCCACCTAATTCACCCCTCCACTTT,CASRYDRPPNSPLHF
TRBV19,-,once,13,TRBJ1-5,TGTGCCAGTAGTATTAACAGCTATCAGCCCCAGCATTTT,CASSINSYQPQHF
TRBV6-5,-,-,15,TRBJ1-6,TGTGCCAGCAGCCCCTTTCGCTCCTATAATTCACCCCTCCACTTT,CASSPFRSYNSPLHF
TRBV4-1,TRBD2,many,13,TRBJ2-3,TGCGCCAGCAGCCATAATAGCGGGGAAGAGCAGTATTTT,CASSHNSGEEQYF
TRBV20-1,-,-,13,TRBJ2-7,TGCAGTGCAGTTATCAGGGGACCCTACGAGCAGTACTTC,CSAVIRGPYEQYF
TRBV6-2/TRBV6-3,-,-,17,TRBJ2-7,TGTGCCAGCAGTTACGTTCTAGCAGGGTCACCAACCTACGAGCAGTACTTC,CASSYVLAGSPTYEQYF
TRBV7-2,-,-,14,TRBJ2-5,TGTGCCAGCAGCTTAGCAAGCCTCCAAGAGACCCAGTACTTC,CASSLASLQETQYF
TRBV7-2,TRBD1,-,17,TRBJ2-5,TGTGCCAGCAGCCCCTCGCAGGGGGCGGTTTTAGGAGAGACCCAGTACTTC,CASSPSQGAVLGETQYF
TRBV20-1,-,-,12,TRBJ2-1,TGCAGTGCTAGTTTAGAGAACAATGAGCAGTTCTTC,CSASLENNEQFF
TRBV4-3,TRBD1,-,16,TRBJ2-2,TGCGCCAGCAAGTGGACATTACAGGGGGCAACCGGGGAGCTGTTTTTT,CASKWTLQGATGELFF
TRBV4-1,TRBD1,-,16,TRBJ2-7,TGCGCCAGCAGCCAATGGGGCGGACAGGGGCCCTACGAGCAGTACTTC,CASSQWGGQGPYEQYF
TRBV3-1,-,-,13,TRBJ2-5,TGTGCCAGCAGCCAAGAATGGCAAAGTCAGCAGTACTTC,CASSQEWQSQQYF
TRBV6-1,TRBD2,once,18,TRBJ2-7,TGTGCCAGCAGTGAGACTGGCGCACTAGCGGGGAGTTACAATGCGCAGTACTTC,CASSETGALAGSYNAQYF
TRBV7-2,TRBD2,once,16,TRBJ2-7,TGTGCCAGCAGCCTAGAGGCTAGCGGGTACTCCTACGAGCAGTACTTC,CASSLEASGYSYEQYF
TRBV27,-,-,13,TRBJ2-3,TGTGCCAGCAGTCGGGACTCTCTAAATACGCAGTATTTT,CASSRDSLNTQYF